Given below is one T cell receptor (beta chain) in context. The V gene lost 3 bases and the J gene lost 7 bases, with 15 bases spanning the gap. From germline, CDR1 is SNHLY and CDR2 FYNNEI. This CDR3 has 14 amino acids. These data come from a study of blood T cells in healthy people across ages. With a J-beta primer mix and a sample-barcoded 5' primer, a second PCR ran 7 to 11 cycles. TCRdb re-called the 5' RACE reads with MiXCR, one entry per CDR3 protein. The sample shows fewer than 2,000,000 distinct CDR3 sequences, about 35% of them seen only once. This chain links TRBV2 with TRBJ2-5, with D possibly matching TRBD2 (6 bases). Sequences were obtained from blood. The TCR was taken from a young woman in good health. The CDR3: CASSDMGIGGTQYF. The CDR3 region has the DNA TGTGCCAGCAGTGATATGGGGATCGGGGGGACCCAGTACTTC. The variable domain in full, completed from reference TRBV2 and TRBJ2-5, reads EPEVTQTPSHQVTQMGQEVILRCVPISNHLYFYWYRQILGQKVEFLVSFYNNEISEKSEIFDDQFSVERPDGSNFTLKIRSTKLEDSAMYFCASSDMGIGGTQYFGPGTRLLVL.